This T cell receptor (beta chain) was recovered during a study of blood T cell repertoires in COVID-19. Overall study context: Sample material is recorded as cDNA or gDNA derived from T cells, B-cell-depleted T cells, or PBMCs.

TCRdb keeps only in-frame clones here, not all; method: immunoSEQ multiplex PCR. The sample records 250,000 to 350,000 clones, around 85% being singletons. Germline V lookup: CDR1 SGHTA, CDR2 FQGNSA. This CDR3 is built from 15 residues. V lost 6 bases, J lost 4 bases, and 10 bases stayed unmatched. A Seattle source enrolled patients during active infection and followed them longitudinally. Sequencing input: peripheral blood. This TCR was recovered from a human donor with COVID-19, enrolled during active disease. The donor label of this sample is uncertain. The chain combines TRBV7-2 with TRBJ2-7, with 9 bases matching TRBD2. The CDR3 sequence: CASRTLAGGLYEQYF. The CDR3 nucleotides read TGTGCCAGCAGGACACTAGCGGGCGGGCTATACGAGCAGTACTTC.